This T cell receptor beta chain was identified during a study of shared clonotypes between healthy human individuals (dated by TCRdb to about 2020). General notes on the study: A few men and a couple of women, aged 18 to 49 years, made up the cohort. Each donor's leukapheresis produced roughly between roughly 0.9 and 8.9 billion PBMCs. To increase sequencing depth and limit assay-specific biases, TCR repertoire library preparation and sequencing were carried out by different laboratories using diverse techniques. To estimate repertoire size and how much clonotype sharing occurs between individuals, the study deeply sequenced the blood TCR repertoires of about five healthy adults. For each donor, three plates each were used for CD4 naive and CD4 memory, two plates were used for CD8 naive, and one plate was used for CD8 memory.

Concerning this clone: Its antigen remains undetermined. No clone much larger than this one lies a single base away; base qualities are absent.

TCR CDR3 regions were amplified from genomic DNA by multiplex PCR using the deep immunoSEQ assay. Genomic DNA extracted from each cell subset was distributed evenly over all wells of several immunoSEQ 96-well plates, and each plate served as one replicate. For sorted subsets, 200 ng of genomic DNA, equivalent to roughly 33,000 T cell genomes, went into each replicate PCR. Purified libraries were measured with a Qubit 3.0 fluorometer, size-checked on a Bioanalyzer 2100, and measured again with the KAPA Library Quantification kit. Every immunoSEQ 96-well plate was sequenced on a separate single-read 150-cycle Illumina NextSeq 550 flow cell. In the paper's pipeline: The immunoSEQ output contained only junctional sequences without quality scores, so filtering could not match that applied to full-length reads. To assign V/J genes and CDR3, sequences were annotated against IMGT germline references using PyIR, a Python wrapper for IgBLAST v1.9. Reads with weak V/J assignments (E-value above 1e-6), missing CDR3, stop codons, out-of-frame junctions, or ambiguous translated residues were removed. A V3J clonotype was defined by an identical inferred V gene, J gene, and CDR3 amino acid sequence. To compute the percentage overlap between repertoires, the number of shared unique clonotypes was divided by the size of the smaller repertoire. Richness of each repertoire was evaluated using RTK rarefaction, the Chao1 estimator, and Recon v2.1 estimates of unobserved clonotypes. For all TCRbeta clonotypes obtained by the gDNA method from a few donors, generation probabilities were computed with OLGA. TCRdb provides this immuneACCESS table in a form limited to in-frame rearrangements. Some clones are lacking; in checked studies, under half of them reflect an unresolved V gene, and why the rest are absent is not known. V and J calls and clone size are as listed in that table; D and trimming were resolved from the DNA. The sample table shows under 2,000,000 clones, and about 95% are seen once. The top ten constitute 1% to 1.5% of the sample.

CD8 naive samples were CD45RO-negative cells positively selected for CCR7, giving a CD45RA+CCR7+ population that excluded TemRA cells. The donors were healthy, HIV-negative adults with no recently reported acute infections or vaccinations. Every donor was a Caucasian adult living in Nashville, Tennessee, USA. Blood was obtained by leukapheresis, after which PBMCs were separated by Ficoll-Histopaque density gradient centrifugation and cryopreserved in liquid nitrogen vapor phase. Analytical flow cytometry was used to check the purity and quantity of every magnetically sorted T cell population. Genomic DNA was isolated from every sorted fraction and measured by UV absorbance on a Nanodrop 2000c. What the study reported, not specific to this receptor: Even with the large sequencing depth, rarefaction of the sorted-subset datasets indicated that sequencing was incomplete. Based on pairwise subsampling, the degree of clonotype sharing among donors was expected to be affected by sequencing depth. Naive subsets generally had larger estimated clonotype richness than memory subsets. The genetic and exposure-history diversity represented was limited by the small number of donors. Sampling was restricted to blood, and TCR repertoires in tissues likely differ from the TCR repertoires found in blood. Clonotypes shared by all four sorted-subset donors showed higher generation probabilities than non-shared clonotypes. When four donors were compared, the shared fraction of clonotypes was roughly 5% for naive CD4, 3.5% for naive CD8, about 2.4% for memory CD4, and roughly 0.43% for memory CD8.

The germline V gene encodes CDR1 KGHSH and CDR2 LQKENI. After removal of 3 bases from V and 0 bases from J, the junction retains 1 base not matched to a gene. The CDR3 numbers 15 residues from cysteine through phenylalanine. The retained sequence is limited to the CDR3, 45 bases, with the frame set at the first base. The sequence is built from TRBV18 and TRBJ2-1, and 8 junction bases match TRBD2. The source is a man between 18 and 29 years old in good health. Material for sequencing was naive CD8+ T cells sorted from blood. The cell subset or site tag for this specimen amounts to: CD45RA+CCR7+. For the CDR3, the sequence is CASSPLAGSYNEQFF. The nucleotide sequence reads TGTGCCAGCTCACCTCTAGCGGGCTCCTACAATGAGCAGTTCTTC.